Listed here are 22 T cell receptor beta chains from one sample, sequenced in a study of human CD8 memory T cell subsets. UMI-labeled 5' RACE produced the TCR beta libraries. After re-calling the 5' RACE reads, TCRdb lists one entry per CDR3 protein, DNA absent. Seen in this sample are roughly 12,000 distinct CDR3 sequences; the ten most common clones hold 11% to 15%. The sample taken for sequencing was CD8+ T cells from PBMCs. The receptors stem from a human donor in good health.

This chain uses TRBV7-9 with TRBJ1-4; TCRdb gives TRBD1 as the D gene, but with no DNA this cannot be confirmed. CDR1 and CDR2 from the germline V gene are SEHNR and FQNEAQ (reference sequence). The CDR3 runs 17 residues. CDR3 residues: CASSAPEETTTNEKLFF.

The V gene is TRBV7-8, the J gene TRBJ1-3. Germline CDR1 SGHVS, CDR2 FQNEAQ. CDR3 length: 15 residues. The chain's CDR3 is CASSLDGRSGNTIYF.

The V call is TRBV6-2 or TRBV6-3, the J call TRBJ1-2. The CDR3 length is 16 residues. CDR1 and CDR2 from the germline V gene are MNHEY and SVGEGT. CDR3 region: CASSSALGGGDYGYTF.

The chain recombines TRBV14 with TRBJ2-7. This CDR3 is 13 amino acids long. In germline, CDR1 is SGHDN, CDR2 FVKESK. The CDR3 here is CASSLGSYYEQYF.

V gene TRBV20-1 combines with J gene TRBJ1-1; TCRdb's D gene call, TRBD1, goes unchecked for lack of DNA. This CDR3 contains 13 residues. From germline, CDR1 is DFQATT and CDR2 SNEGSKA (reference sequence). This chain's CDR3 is CSARGQVDTEAFF.

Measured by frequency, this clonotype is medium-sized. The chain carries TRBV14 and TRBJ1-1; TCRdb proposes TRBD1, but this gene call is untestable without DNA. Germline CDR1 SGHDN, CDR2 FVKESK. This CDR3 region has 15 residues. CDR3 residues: CASSPPGVINTEAFF.

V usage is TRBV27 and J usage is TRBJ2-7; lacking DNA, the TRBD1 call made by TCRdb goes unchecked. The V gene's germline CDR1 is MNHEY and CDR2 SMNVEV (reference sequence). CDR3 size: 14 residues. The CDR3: CASNPRGSPYEQYF.

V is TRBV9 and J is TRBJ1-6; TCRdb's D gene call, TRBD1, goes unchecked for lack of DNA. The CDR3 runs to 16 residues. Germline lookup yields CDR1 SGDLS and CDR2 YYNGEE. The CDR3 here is CASSVGGGQVDSPLHF.

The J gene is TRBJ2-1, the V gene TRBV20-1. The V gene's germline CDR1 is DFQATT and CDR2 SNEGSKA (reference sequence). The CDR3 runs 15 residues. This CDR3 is CSARETAWVDHEQFF.

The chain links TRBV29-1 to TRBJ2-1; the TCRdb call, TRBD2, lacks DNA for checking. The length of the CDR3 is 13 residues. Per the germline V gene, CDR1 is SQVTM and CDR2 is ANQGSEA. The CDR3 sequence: CSVRGTNYNEQFF.

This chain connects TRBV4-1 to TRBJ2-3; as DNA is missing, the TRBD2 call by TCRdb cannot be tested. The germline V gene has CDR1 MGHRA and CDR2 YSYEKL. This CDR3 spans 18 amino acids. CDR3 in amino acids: CASSQSQGTSGGTDTQYF.

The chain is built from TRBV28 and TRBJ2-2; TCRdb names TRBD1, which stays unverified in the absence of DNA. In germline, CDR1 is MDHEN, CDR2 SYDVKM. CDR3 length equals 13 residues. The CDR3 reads CASGRGSTGELFF.

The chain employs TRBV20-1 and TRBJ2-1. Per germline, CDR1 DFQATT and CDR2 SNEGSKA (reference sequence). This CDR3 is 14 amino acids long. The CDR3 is CSATDNILAFEQFF.

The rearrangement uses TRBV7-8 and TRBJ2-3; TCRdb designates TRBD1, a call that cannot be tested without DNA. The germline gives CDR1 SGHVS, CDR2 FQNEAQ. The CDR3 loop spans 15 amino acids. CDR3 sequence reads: CASSLDPGGTDTQYF.

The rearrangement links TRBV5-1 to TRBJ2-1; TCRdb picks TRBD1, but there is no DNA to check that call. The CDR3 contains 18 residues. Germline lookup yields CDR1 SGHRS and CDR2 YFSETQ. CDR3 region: CASSPTYAGTVSYNEQFF.

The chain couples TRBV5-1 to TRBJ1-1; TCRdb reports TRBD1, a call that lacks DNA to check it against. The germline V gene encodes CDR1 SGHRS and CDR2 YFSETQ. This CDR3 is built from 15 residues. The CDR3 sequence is CASSFNQGMNTEAFF. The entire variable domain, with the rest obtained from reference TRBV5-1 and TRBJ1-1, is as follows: KAGVTQTPRYLIKTRGQQVTLSCSPISGHRSVSWYQQTPGQGLQFLFEYFSETQRNKGNFPGRFSGRQFSNSRSEMNVSTLELGDSALYLCASSFNQGMNTEAFFGQGTRLTVV.

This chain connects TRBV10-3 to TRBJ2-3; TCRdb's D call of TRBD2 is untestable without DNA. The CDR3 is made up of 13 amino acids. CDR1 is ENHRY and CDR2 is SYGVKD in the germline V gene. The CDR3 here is CATISGSPDTQYF.

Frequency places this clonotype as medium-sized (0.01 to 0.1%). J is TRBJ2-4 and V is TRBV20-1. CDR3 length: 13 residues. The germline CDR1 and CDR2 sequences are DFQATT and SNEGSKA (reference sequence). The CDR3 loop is CSARAVLENIQYF.

CDR3 in amino acids: CASSTGTREQYF. V and J are TRBV25-1 and TRBJ2-7; TCRdb calls TRBD2, which cannot be checked without DNA. Per germline, CDR1 MGHDK and CDR2 SYGVNS. The CDR3 sequence is 12 residues long.

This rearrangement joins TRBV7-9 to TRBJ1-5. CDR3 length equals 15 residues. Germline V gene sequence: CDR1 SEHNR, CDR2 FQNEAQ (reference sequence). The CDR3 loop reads CASSLSVNSNQPQHF.

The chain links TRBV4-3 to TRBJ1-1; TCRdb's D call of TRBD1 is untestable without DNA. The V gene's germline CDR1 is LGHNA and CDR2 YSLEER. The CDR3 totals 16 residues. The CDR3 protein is CASSQDSGPVNTEAFF.

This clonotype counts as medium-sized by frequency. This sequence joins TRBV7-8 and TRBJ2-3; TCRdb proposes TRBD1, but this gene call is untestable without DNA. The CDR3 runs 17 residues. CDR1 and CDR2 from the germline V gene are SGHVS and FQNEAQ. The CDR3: CASSLVPGTGSPDTQYF.